A selection of T cell receptor beta chains follows, all from one sample in a study of blood T cell repertoires in COVID-19. Sequencing used immunoSEQ multiplex PCR; TCRdb keeps in-frame clones, though not all of them. Of about 230,000 clones in the sample, about 79% were seen once. The sequenced sample consisted of peripheral blood. The receptors were gathered from a woman aged 40 to 55 who had recovered from COVID-19. Each CDR3 is given with its conserved first and last residue. Each record gives: V gene, D gene, clone size, J gene, CDR3 DNA, CDR3 protein. The D gene is left open where the match is weak. Size is omitted from some rows. Given values are once, few, many or a class for expanded clones.

TRBV20-1	.	.	TRBJ1-1	TGCAGTGCTGAGGAGAACACTGAAGCTTTCTTT	CSAEENTEAFF
TRBV5-1	TRBD1	.	TRBJ2-2	TGCGCCAGCAGCTCCGGGACAGCGAACACCGGGGAGCTGTTTTTT	CASSSGTANTGELFF
TRBV28	TRBD1	.	TRBJ1-1	TGTGCCAGCAACAGGGGCTACCCTGAAGCTTTCTTT	CASNRGYPEAFF
TRBV5-6	.	.	TRBJ1-2	TGTGCCAGCAGACACGGAACAGGGCGTCTAAGCTATGGCTACACCTTC	CASRHGTGRLSYGYTF
TRBV9	.	.	TRBJ2-7	TGTGCCAGCATTGTCCCGTCCTACGAGCAGTACTTC	CASIVPSYEQYF
TRBV12-3/TRBV12-4	TRBD1	.	TRBJ1-1	TGTGCCAGCAGTTGGGACAGGGACGCTGAAGCTTTCTTT	CASSWDRDAEAFF
TRBV3-1/TRBV3-2	.	.	TRBJ1-1	TGTGCCAGCAGCCCCGGCGGGCAACTGAACACTGAAGCTTTCTTT	CASSPGGQLNTEAFF
TRBV11-2	.	.	TRBJ2-7	TGTGCCAGCAGCTTGGACAGTAGCTCCTACGAGCAGTACTTC	CASSLDSSSYEQYF
TRBV15	TRBD2	.	TRBJ2-3	TGTGCCACCAGCAGAGGTTGGCGGGGGGTGTCAGATACGCAGTATTTT	CATSRGWRGVSDTQYF
TRBV27	TRBD1	.	TRBJ1-2	TGTGCCAGCGGTGACAGGGGGTATGGCTACACCTTC	CASGDRGYGYTF
TRBV5-1	TRBD1	.	TRBJ1-4	TGCGCCAGCAGCCGCGAGGGGACAGGGGGAGAAAAACTGTTTTTT	CASSREGTGGEKLFF
TRBV13	TRBD1	.	TRBJ1-1	TGTGCCAGCAGCTTCGACAGGGCGAACACTGAAGCTTTCTTT	CASSFDRANTEAFF
TRBV6-2/TRBV6-3	.	.	TRBJ1-2	TGTGCCAGCAGTATTGACAGTCCTTATGGCTACACCTTC	CASSIDSPYGYTF
TRBV19	.	.	TRBJ1-6	TGTGCCAGTAGTATAGGTCCGGACAGAAATTCACCCCTCCACTTT	CASSIGPDRNSPLHF
TRBV3-1/TRBV3-2	.	.	TRBJ2-2	TGTGCCAGCAGTGAAGGGGTTGGGACCGGGGAGCTGTTTTTT	CASSEGVGTGELFF
TRBV5-4	.	.	TRBJ1-1	TGTGCCAGCAGCTTGGGTGCAGGTCAGGGGAACACTGAAGCTTTCTTT	CASSLGAGQGNTEAFF
TRBV28	TRBD1	.	TRBJ2-7	TGTGCCAGCAGACAACAAAGGGGGCAGGGGTTCCGAGAGCAGTACTTC	CASRQQRGQGFREQYF
TRBV5-1	.	.	TRBJ2-7	TGCGCCAGCAGCTTGCGCAGGGACGAGCAGTACTTC	CASSLRRDEQYF
TRBV18	.	.	TRBJ2-7	TGTGCCAGCTCACCCCGAGACACCTACGAGCAGTACTTC	CASSPRDTYEQYF
TRBV5-4	TRBD1	few	TRBJ2-7	TGTGCCAGCAGCACAGGGACAGGGGGCTACGAGCAGTACTTC	CASSTGTGGYEQYF
TRBV27	.	.	TRBJ2-1	TGTGCCAGCCACCACTCTGCCGCCTACAATGAGCAGTTCTTC	CASHHSAAYNEQFF
TRBV19	TRBD1	once	TRBJ1-4	TGTGCCAGTAGCCCGGACAGGGCAACTAATGAAAAACTGTTTTTT	CASSPDRATNEKLFF
TRBV11-3	TRBD1	.	TRBJ1-1	TGTGCCAGCTGGGGACAGACGAACACTGAAGCTTTCTTT	CASWGQTNTEAFF